This TCR beta chain was sequenced in a study of radiotherapy plus CTLA-4 blockade in lung cancer. TCRdb's table, derived via immunoSEQ multiplex PCR, lists solely in-frame clones and lacks some. The table lists over 100,000 clones, about four fifths of them singletons, with 2.5% to 3.5% in the top ten. The clonotype was recovered from a human donor with non-small cell lung cancer that progressed on radiotherapy plus ipilimumab. Some clones in this sample may be carry-over from other donors' samples. The sample was peripheral blood, taken from a patient treated with radiotherapy plus ipilimumab.

Here the CDR3 reads CASSYARNSPLHF. CDR3 in DNA: TGTGCCAGCAGTTACGCCAGAAATTCACCCCTCCACTTT. The V gene is TRBV6-5, the J gene TRBJ1-6; D unresolved. Trimming stripped 2 bases from V and 7 bases from J, with 6 bases between. Per the germline V gene, CDR1 is MNHEY and CDR2 is SVGAGI. CDR3 length equals 13 residues.